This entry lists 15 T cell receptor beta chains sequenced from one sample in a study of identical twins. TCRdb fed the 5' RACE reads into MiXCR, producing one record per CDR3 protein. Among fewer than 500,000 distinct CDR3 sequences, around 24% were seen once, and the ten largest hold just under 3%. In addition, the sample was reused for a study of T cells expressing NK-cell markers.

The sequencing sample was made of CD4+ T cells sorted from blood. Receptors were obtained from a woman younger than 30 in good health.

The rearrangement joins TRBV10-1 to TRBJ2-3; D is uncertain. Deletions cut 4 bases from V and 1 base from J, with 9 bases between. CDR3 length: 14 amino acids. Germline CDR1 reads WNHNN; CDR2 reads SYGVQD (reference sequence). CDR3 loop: CASSVHRGTDTQYF. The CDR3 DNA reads TGCGCCAGCAGTGTACACCGTGGCACAGATACGCAGTATTTT.

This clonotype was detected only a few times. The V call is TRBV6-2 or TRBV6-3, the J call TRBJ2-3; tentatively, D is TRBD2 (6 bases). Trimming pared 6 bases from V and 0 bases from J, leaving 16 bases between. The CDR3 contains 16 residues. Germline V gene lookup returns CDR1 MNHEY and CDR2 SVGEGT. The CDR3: CASRTLRGTSTDTQYF. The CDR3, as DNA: TGTGCCAGCAGGACCTTGCGGGGAACTAGCACAGATACGCAGTATTTT.

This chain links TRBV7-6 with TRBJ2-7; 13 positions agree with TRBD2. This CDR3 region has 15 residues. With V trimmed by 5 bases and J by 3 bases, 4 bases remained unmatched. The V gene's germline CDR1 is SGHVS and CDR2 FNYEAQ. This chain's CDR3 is CASSTRLAGGYEQYF. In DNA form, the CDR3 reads TGTGCCAGCAGCACTCGACTAGCGGGAGGCTACGAGCAGTACTTC.

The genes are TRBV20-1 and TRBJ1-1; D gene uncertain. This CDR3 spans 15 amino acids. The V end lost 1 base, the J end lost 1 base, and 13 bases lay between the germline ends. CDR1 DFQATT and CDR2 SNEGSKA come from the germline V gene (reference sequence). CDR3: CSARGLADGNTEAFF. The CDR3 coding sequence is TGCAGTGCTAGAGGGTTGGCAGACGGGAACACTGAAGCTTTCTTT.

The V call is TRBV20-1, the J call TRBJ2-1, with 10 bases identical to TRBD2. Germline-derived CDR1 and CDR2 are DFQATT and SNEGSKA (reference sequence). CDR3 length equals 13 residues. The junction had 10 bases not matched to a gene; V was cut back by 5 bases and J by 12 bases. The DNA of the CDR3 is TGCAGTGCTGAAGCGGGGGGGACCGTAGGGCAGTTCTTC. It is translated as CSAEAGGTVGQFF.

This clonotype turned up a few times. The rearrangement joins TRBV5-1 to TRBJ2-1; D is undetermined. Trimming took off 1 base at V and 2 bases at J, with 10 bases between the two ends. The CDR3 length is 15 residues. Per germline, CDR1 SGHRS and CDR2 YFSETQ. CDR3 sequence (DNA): TGCGCCAGCAGCTTGTCCGCCGCGACCTACAATGAGCAGTTCTTC. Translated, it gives CASSLSAATYNEQFF.

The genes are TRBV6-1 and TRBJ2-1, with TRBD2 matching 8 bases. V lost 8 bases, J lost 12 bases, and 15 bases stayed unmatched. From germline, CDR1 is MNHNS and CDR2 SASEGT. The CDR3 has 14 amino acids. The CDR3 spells CASCPSGLTRGQFF. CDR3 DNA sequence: TGTGCCAGCTGTCCTAGCGGGCTCACGAGGGGGCAGTTCTTC.

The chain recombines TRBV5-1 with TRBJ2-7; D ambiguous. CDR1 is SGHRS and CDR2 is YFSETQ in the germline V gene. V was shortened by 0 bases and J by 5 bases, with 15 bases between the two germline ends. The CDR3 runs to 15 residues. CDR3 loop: CASSLGGPRSHEQYF. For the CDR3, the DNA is TGCGCCAGCAGCTTGGGTGGACCCCGTTCTCACGAGCAGTACTTC.

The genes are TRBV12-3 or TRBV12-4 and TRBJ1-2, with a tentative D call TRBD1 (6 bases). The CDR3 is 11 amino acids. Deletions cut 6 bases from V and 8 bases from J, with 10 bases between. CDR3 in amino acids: CASRDSFGYTF. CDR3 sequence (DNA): TGTGCCAGCAGGGACAGTTTCGGCTACACCTTC.

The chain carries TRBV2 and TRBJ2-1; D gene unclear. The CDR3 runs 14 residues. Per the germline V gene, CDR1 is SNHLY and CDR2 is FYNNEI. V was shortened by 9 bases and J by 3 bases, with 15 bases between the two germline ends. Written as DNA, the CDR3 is TGTGCCAGTGAGCTGGCTACGGGCTACAATGAGCAGTTCTTC. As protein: CASELATGYNEQFF.

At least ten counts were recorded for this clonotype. CDR3 bases: TGCGCCAGCAGCCTCAAGGGGGAGAGCTCCTACAATGAGCAGTTCTTC. Encoded protein: CASSLKGESSYNEQFF. J is TRBJ2-1 and V is TRBV5-1, with D perhaps matching TRBD1 (6 bases). The ends were cut back, 4 bases at V and 0 bases at J, with 14 bases in the middle. The CDR3 is 16 amino acids. Germline CDR1 is SGHRS and CDR2 is YFSETQ.

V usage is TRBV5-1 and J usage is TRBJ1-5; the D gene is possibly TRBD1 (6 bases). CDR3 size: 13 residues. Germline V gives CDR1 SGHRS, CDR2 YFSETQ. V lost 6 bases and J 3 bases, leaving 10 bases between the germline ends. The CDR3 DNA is TGCGCCAGCAAAGCAGGGGACAATCAGCCCCAGCATTTT. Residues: CASKAGDNQPQHF.

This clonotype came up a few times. CDR3 in amino acids: CATLRPSYNEQFF. DNA for the CDR3: TGTGCCACCCTTCGACCCTCCTACAATGAGCAGTTCTTC. V gene TRBV6-1 combines with J gene TRBJ2-1, with D unresolved. The CDR3 spans 13 residues. CDR1 is MNHNS and CDR2 is SASEGT in the germline V gene. V lost 10 bases to trimming and J lost 0 bases, with 10 bases between them.

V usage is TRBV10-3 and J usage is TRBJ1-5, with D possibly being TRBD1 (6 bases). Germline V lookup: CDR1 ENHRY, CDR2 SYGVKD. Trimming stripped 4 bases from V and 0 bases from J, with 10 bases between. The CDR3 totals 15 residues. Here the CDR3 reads CAISVGGLSNQPQHF. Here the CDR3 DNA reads TGTGCCATCAGTGTTGGGGGGCTTAGCAATCAGCCCCAGCATTTT.

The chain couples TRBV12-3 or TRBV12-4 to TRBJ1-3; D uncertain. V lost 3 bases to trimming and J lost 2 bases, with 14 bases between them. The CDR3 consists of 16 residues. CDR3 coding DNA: TGTGCCAGCAGTTTGACCCACCCGGGAACTGGAAACACCATATATTTT. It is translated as CASSLTHPGTGNTIYF.